This T cell receptor (beta chain) was captured by sequencing in a study of T cell responses to AZD1222 COVID-19 vaccine. Germline loops: CDR1 LGHNA, CDR2 YNFKEQ. This CDR3 region has 17 residues. Trimming stripped 0 bases from V and 5 bases from J, with 14 bases between. By share, this clone counts as medium-sized. No antigen is known for it. Sequencing used immunoSEQ multiplex PCR; TCRdb keeps in-frame clones, though not all of them. The sample includes about 150,000 clones, 94% of them seen just once. Study-wide results and caveats: Reports say nearly half of spike-specific TCRs go after unmutated variant regions. Donors were chiefly white British, with a greater number of females, and clonal diversity was perhaps underestimated. The repertoires were collected only after the peak T cell response. An increase in Spike-specific TCR breadth and depth was observed after two AZD1222 doses.

The sequencing here drew on peripheral blood, taken on day 0 of AZD1222 vaccination. The rearrangement joins TRBV4-2 to TRBJ1-6, with D perhaps TRBD1 (5 bases). The receptor was derived from an adult in good health. CDR3 in amino acids: CASSQDLQDTNNSPLHF. DNA of the CDR3: TGTGCCAGCAGCCAAGATCTACAGGACACCAATAATTCACCCCTCCACTTT.